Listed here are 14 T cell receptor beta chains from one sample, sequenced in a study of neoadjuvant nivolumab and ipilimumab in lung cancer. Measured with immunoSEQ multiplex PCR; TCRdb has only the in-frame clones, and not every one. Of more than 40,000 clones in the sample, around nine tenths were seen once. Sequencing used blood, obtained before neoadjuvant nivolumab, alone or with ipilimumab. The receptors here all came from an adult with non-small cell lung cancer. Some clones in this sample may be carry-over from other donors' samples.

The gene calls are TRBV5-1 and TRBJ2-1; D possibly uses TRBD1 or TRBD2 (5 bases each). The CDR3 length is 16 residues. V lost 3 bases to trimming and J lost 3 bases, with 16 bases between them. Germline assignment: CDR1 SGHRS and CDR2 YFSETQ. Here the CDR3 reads CASSSPAGANYNEQFF. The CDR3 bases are TGCGCCAGCAGCTCCCCCGCCGGGGCAAACTACAATGAGCAGTTCTTC.

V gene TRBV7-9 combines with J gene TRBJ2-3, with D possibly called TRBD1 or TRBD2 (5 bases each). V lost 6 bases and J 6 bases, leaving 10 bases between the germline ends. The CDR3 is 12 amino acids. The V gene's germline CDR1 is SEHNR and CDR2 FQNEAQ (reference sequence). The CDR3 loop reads CASRGVDDTQYF. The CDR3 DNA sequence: TGTGCCAGCAGGGGGGTTGACGATACGCAGTATTTT. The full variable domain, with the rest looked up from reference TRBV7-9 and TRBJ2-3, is DTGVSQNPRHKITKRGQNVTFRCDPISEHNRLYWYRQTLGQGPEFLTYFQNEAQLEKSRLLSDRFSAERPKGSFSTLEIQRTEQGDSAMYLCASRGVDDTQYFGPGTRLTVL.

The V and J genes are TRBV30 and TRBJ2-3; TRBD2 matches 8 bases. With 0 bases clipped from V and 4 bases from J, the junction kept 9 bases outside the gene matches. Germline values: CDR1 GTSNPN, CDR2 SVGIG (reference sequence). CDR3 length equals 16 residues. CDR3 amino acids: CAWSVGGAGDADTQYF. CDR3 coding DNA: TGTGCCTGGAGTGTAGGAGGAGCGGGAGACGCAGATACGCAGTATTTT.

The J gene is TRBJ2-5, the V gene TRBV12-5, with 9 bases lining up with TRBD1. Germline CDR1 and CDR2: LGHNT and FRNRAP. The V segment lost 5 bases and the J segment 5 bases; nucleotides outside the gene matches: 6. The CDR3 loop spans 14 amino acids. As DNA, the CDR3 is TGTGCTAGTGGTCTCACAGGGGGCCGGGAGACCCAGTACTTC. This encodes CASGLTGGRETQYF.

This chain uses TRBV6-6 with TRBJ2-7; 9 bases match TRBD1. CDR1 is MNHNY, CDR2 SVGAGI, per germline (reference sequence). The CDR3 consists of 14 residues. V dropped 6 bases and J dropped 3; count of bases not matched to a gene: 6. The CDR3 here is CASSSDRGFYEQYF. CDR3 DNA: TGTGCCAGCAGCTCGGACAGGGGATTCTACGAGCAGTACTTC.

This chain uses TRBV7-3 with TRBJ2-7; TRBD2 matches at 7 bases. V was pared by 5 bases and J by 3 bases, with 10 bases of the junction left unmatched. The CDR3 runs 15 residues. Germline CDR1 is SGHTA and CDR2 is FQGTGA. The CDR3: CASSPGGGLDYEQYF. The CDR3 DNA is TGTGCCAGCAGCCCCGGCGGGGGATTGGACTACGAGCAGTACTTC.

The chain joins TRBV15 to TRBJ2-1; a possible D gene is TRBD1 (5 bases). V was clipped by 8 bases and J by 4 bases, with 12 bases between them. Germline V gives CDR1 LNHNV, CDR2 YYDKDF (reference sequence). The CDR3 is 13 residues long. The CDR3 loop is CATQHQGYNEQFF. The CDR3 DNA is TGTGCCACCCAACACCAGGGTTACAATGAGCAGTTCTTC.

This CDR3 reads CASSQVQGNEQYF. CDR3 sequence (DNA): TGTGCCAGCAGCCAAGTTCAGGGCAACGAGCAGTACTTC. The genes are TRBV14 and TRBJ2-7; possible D gene TRBD1, 5 bases. CDR1 and CDR2 (germline): SGHDN, FVKESK. CDR3 length: 13 amino acids. V was shortened by 1 base and J by 5 bases, with 9 bases between the two germline ends.

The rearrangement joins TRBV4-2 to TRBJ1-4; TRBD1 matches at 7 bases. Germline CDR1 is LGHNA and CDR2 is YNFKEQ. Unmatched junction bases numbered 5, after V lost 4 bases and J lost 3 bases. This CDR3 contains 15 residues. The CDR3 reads CASSPLTGSNEKLFF. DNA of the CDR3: TGTGCCAGCAGCCCTCTGACAGGGTCTAATGAAAAACTGTTTTTT.

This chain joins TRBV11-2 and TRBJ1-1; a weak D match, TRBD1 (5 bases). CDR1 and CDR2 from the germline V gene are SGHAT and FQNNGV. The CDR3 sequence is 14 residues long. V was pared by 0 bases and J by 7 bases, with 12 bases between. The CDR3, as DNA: TGTGCCAGCAGCTTAGATCTGGCAGGGAGTGAAGCTTTCTTT. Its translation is CASSLDLAGSEAFF.

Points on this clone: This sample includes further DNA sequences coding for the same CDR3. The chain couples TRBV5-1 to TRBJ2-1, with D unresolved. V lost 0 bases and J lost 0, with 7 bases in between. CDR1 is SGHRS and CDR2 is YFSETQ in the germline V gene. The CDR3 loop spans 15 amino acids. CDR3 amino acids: CASSLEPSSYNEQFF. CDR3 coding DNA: TGCGCCAGCAGCTTGGAGCCAAGCTCCTACAATGAGCAGTTCTTC.

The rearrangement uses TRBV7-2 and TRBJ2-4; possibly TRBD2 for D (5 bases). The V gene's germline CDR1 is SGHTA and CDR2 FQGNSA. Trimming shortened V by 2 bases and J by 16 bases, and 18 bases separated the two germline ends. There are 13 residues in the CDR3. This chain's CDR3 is CASSLRTEVLPYF. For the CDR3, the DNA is TGTGCCAGCAGCTTAAGGACGGAGGTCCTTCCTTACTTC.

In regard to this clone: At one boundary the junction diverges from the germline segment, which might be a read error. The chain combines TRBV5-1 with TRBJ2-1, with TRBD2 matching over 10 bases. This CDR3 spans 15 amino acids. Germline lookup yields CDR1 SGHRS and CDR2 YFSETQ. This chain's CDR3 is CASSGGLADYNEQFF. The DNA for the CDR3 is TGTGCCAGCAGCGGCGGACTAGCGGATTACAATGAGCAGTTCTTC.

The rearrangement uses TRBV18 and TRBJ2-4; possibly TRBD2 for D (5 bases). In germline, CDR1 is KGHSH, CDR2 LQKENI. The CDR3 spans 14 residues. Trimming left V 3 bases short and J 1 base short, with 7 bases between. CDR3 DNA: TGTGCCAGCTCACCTGGGGAGGCCAAAAACATTCAGTACTTC. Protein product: CASSPGEAKNIQYF.